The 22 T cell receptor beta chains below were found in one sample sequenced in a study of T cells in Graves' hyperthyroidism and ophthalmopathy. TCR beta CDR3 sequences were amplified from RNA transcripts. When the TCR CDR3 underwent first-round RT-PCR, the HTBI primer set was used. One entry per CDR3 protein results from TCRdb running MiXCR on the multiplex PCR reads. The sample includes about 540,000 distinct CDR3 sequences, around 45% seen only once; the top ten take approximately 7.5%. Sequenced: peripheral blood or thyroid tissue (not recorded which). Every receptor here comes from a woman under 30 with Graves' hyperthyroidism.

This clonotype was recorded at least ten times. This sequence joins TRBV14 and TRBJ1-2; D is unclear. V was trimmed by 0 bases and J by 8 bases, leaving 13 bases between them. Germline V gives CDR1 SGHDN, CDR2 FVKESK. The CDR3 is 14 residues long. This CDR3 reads CASSQDTGIRGYTF. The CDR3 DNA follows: TGTGCCAGCAGCCAAGATACGGGGATCCGAGGCTACACCTTC.

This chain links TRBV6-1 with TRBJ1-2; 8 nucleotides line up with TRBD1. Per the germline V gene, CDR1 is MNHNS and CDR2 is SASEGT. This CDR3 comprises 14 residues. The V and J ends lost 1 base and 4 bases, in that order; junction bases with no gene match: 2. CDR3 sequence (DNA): TGTGCCAGCAGTGAAGGGACAGGGCGCTATGGCTACACCTTC. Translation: CASSEGTGRYGYTF.

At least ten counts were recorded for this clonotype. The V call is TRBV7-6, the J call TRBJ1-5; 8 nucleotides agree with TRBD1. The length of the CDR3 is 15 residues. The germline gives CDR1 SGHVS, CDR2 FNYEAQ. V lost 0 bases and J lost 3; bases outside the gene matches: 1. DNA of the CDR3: TGTGCCAGCAGCTTAGCGACAGGGGCCAATCAGCCCCAGCATTTT. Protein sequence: CASSLATGANQPQHF.

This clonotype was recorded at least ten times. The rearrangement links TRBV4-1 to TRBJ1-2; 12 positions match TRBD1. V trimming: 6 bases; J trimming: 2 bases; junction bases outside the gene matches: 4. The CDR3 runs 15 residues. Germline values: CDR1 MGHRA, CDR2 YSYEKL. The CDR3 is CASRGGTGGNYGYTF. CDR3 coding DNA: TGCGCCAGCAGGGGTGGGACAGGGGGCAACTATGGCTACACCTTC.

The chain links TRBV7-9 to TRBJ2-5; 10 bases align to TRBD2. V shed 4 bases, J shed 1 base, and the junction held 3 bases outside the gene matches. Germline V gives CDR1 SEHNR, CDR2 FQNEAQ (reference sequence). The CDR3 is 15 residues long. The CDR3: CASSSGTSAQETQYF. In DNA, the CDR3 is TGTGCCAGCAGCTCCGGGACTAGCGCCCAAGAGACCCAGTACTTC.

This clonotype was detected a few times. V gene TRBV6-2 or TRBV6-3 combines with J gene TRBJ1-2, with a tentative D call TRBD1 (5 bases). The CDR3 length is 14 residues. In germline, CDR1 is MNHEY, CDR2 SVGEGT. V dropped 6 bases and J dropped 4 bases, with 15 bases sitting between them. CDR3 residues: CASSDGAEIYGYTF. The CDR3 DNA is TGTGCCAGCAGCGACGGGGCAGAGATCTATGGCTACACCTTC.

The CDR3 region has the DNA TGCAGCGCCCGCGGCTCTAGCGGGACAGATACGCAGTACTTC. Protein sequence: CSARGSSGTDTQYF. V gene TRBV29-1 combines with J gene TRBJ2-7; 9 bases align to TRBD2. There are 14 residues in the CDR3. V gave up 7 bases and J gave up 9 bases; unmatched junction bases: 16. The germline V gene has CDR1 SQVTM and CDR2 ANQGSEA.

In DNA form, the CDR3 reads TGTGCCACCAGGGACAGGGGGGAGACCCAGTACTTC. This gives the protein CATRDRGETQYF. The V gene is TRBV15, the J gene TRBJ2-5; TRBD1 aligns across 10 bases. Germline V gene lookup returns CDR1 LNHNV and CDR2 YYDKDF (reference sequence). The trim removed 6 bases at V and 5 bases at J, leaving 0 bases unmatched. The length of the CDR3 is 12 residues. The variable domain in full, with the rest retrieved from reference TRBV15 and TRBJ2-5, is DAMVIQNPRYQVTQFGKPVTLSCSQTLNHNVMYWYQQKSSQAPKLLFHYYDKDFNNEADTPDNFQSRRPNTSFCFLDIRSPGLGDTAMYLCATRDRGETQYFGPGTRLLVL.

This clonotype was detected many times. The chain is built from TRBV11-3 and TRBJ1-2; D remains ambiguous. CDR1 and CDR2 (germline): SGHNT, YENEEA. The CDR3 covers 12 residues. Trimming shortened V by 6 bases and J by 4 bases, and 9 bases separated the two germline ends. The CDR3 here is CASSAGSYGYTF. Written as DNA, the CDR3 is TGTGCCAGCAGTGCGGGGTCCTATGGCTACACCTTC.

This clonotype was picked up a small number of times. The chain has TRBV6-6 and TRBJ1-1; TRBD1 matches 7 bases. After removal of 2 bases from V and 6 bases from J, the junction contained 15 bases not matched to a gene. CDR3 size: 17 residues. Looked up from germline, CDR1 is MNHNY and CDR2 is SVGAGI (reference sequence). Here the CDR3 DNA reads TGTGCCAGCAGTTACCCGAAACAATTTAACAGGGGCCCTGAAGCTTTCTTT. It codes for CASSYPKQFNRGPEAFF.

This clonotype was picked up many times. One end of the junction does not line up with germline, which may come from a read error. Written as DNA, the CDR3 is TGTGCCACCAGCAGAGAGGGGGTGAACGCCGGGGAGCTGTTTTTT. Its translation is CATSREGVNAGELFF. J is TRBJ2-2 and V is TRBV15, with D perhaps given as TRBD1 or TRBD2 (5 bases each). Germline V gives CDR1 LNHNV, CDR2 YYDKDF (reference sequence). The CDR3 has 15 residues.

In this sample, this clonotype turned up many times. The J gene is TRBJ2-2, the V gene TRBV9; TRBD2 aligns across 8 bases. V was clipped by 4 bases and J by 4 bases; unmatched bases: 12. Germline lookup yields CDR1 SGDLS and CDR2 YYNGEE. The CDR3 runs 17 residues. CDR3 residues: CASSLPTGTSITGELFF. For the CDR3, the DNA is TGTGCCAGCAGCCTACCAACCGGGACTAGTATCACCGGGGAGCTGTTTTTT.

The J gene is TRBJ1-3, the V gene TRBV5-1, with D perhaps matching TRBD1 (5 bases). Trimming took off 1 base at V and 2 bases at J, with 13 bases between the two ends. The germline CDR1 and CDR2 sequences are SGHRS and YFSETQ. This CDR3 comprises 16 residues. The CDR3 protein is CASSLSADSAGNTIYF. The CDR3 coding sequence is TGCGCCAGCAGCTTGTCGGCCGACAGTGCTGGAAACACCATATATTTT.

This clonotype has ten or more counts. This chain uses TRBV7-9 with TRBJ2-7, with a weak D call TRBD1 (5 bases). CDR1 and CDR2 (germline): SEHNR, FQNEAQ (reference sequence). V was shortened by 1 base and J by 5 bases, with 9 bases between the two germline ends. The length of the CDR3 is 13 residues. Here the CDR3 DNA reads TGTGCCAGCAGCTTAGAACAGGACGACGAGCAGTACTTC. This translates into CASSLEQDDEQYF.

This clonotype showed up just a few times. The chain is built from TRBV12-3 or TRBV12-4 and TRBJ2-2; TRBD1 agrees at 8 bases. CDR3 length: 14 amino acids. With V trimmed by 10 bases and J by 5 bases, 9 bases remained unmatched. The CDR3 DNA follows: TGTGCCACGTTCCGCTACAGGGGGACCGGGGAGCTGTTTTTT. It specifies CATFRYRGTGELFF.

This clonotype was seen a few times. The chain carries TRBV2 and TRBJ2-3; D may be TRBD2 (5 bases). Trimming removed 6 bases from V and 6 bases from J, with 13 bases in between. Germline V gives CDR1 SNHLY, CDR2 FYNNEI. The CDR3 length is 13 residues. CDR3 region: CASSLGWRDTQYF. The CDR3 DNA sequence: TGTGCCAGCAGCTTAGGTTGGAGGGATACGCAGTATTTT.

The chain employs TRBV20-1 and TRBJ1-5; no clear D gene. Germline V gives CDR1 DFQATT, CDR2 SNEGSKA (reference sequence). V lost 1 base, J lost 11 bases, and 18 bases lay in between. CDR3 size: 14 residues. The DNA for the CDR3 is TGCAGTGCTAGAGGAACCGGGAGAGCAGAGACCCAGCATTTT. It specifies CSARGTGRAETQHF.

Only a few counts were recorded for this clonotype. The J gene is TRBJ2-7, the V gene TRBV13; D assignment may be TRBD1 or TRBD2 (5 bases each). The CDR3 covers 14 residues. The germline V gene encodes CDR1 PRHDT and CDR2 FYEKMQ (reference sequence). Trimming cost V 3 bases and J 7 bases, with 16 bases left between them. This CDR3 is CASSFGPPGGEQYF. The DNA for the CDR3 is TGTGCCAGCAGCTTCGGGCCCCCTGGGGGAGAGCAGTACTTC. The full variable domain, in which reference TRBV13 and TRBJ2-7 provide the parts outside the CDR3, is AAGVIQSPRHLIKEKRETATLKCYPIPRHDTVYWYQQGPGQDPQFLISFYEKMQSDKGSIPDRFSAQQFSDYHSELNMSSLELGDSALYFCASSFGPPGGEQYFGPGTRLTVT.

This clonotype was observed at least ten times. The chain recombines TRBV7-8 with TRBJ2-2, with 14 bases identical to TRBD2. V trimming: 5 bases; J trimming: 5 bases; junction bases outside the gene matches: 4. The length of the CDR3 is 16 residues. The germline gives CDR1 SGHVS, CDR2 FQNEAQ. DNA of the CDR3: TGTGCCAGCAGCCGCAGACTAGCGGGAGGGACCGGGGAGCTGTTTTTT. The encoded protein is CASSRRLAGGTGELFF.

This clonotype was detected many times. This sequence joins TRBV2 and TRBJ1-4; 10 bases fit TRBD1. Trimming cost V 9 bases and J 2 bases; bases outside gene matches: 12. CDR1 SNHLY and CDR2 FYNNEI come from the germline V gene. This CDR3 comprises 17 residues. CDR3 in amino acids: CASRMTGGRWTNEKLFF. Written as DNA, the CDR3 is TGTGCCAGTCGGATGACAGGGGGCCGTTGGACTAATGAAAAACTGTTTTTT.

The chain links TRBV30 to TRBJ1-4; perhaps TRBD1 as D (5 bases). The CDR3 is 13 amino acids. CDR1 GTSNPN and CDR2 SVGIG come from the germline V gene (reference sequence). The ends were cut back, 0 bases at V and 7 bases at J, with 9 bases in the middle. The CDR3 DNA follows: TGTGCCTGGAGTGTCAGGGTGGTTGAAAAACTGTTTTTT. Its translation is CAWSVRVVEKLFF.

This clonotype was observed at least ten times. In DNA form, the CDR3 reads TGCAGTGCTAGAGATCCGAGGGACCGACAGCCCCAGCATTTT. Translating it yields CSARDPRDRQPQHF. The chain has TRBV20-1 and TRBJ1-5, with D possibly TRBD1 on 5 matching bases. Trimming shortened V by 0 bases and J by 7 bases, and 13 bases separated the two germline ends. Germline V CDR1 and CDR2: DFQATT, SNEGSKA (reference sequence). The CDR3 has 14 residues.